A selection of T cell receptor beta chains follows, all from one sample in a study of T cell changes during pregnancy in multiple sclerosis. Using immunoSEQ multiplex PCR, the repertoire was profiled, and TCRdb retains in-frame clones only, with some absent. Found here are tens of thousands of clones, about 92% of them singletons; the top ten hold about 2.5%. This specimen consisted of peripheral blood, obtained in the third trimester of pregnancy. Receptors originate from a female donor in good health, enrolled as a control in a pregnancy study. The CDR3 runs from the conserved cysteine through the conserved F or W. D genes are given only for firm matches. Only part of the rows carry a size: once, few, many, or a class if the clone is expanded.

V gene	CDR3 length	J gene	clone size	D gene	CDR3 DNA	CDR3 protein
TRBV7-2	13	TRBJ2-7	NA	TRBD1	TGTGCCAGCAGCTGGGACAGGGGCTACGAGCAGTACTTC	CASSWDRGYEQYF
TRBV28	13	TRBJ1-3	NA	NA	TGTGCCAGCAGCCGGACACATGGAAACACCATATATTTT	CASSRTHGNTIYF
TRBV6-1	13	TRBJ1-6	NA	NA	TGTGCCAGCAGTCACCCAGGGAATTCACCCCTCCACTTT	CASSHPGNSPLHF
TRBV4-2	14	TRBJ2-7	NA	NA	TGTGCCAGCAGCCAAGAAGGAAGAGGATACGAGCAGTACTTC	CASSQEGRGYEQYF
TRBV29-1	13	TRBJ1-4	NA	TRBD1	TGCAGCGCCCTGACAGGGGGCGGAGAAAAACTGTTTTTT	CSALTGGGEKLFF
TRBV5-4	16	TRBJ2-5	NA	TRBD2	TGTGCCAGCAGCTTGGGGGGAGCGGGGCGACAAGAGACCCAGTACTTC	CASSLGGAGRQETQYF
TRBV7-8	15	TRBJ2-5	NA	TRBD1	TGTGCCAGCAGCTCCCTACAGGGGCGTGGAGAGACCCAGTACTTC	CASSSLQGRGETQYF
TRBV10-3	14	TRBJ1-1	NA	TRBD1	TGTGCCATCAGTGCTGACAGGGAGGATACTGAAGCTTTCTTT	CAISADREDTEAFF
TRBV7-9	13	TRBJ1-5	NA	NA	TGTGCCAGCAGCTTAGGGCAGGGGAAGCCCCAGCATTTT	CASSLGQGKPQHF
TRBV30	12	TRBJ2-7	NA	NA	TGTGCCTGGAGTGTCAGCTCCTACGAGCAGTACTTC	CAWSVSSYEQYF
TRBV9	13	TRBJ1-3	NA	NA	TGTGCCAGCAGCGCAGGGTCTGGAAACACCATATATTTT	CASSAGSGNTIYF
TRBV9	15	TRBJ1-4	NA	NA	TGTGCCAGCAGCGAGGGGGTAGCAACTAATGAAAAACTGTTTTTT	CASSEGVATNEKLFF
TRBV30	13	TRBJ1-6	NA	NA	TGTGCCTGGAGTGTAGTGGGAGATTCACCCCTCCACTTT	CAWSVVGDSPLHF
TRBV6-5	11	TRBJ2-7	NA	TRBD1	TGTGCCACGACAGGGGACCTCGAGCAGTACTTC	CATTGDLEQYF
TRBV11-1	15	TRBJ1-6	once	NA	TGTGCCAGCAGCGCAGGTAGTGGGGGGAATTCACCCCTCCACTTT	CASSAGSGGNSPLHF
TRBV19	14	TRBJ1-1	NA	TRBD1	TGTGCCAGTTCTGACTATGAGGACAGGGATAAAGCTTTCTTT	CASSDYEDRDKAFF
TRBV28	15	TRBJ2-1	few	TRBD1	TGTGCCAGCAGTCCCGACAGGGGGCTATACAATGAGCAGTTCTTC	CASSPDRGLYNEQFF
TRBV27	16	TRBJ1-1	NA	TRBD1	TGTGCCAGCACCTCTACAGGGGGCGGTTTTGGCACTGAAGCTTTCTTT	CASTSTGGGFGTEAFF
TRBV7-2	15	TRBJ2-7	NA	NA	TGTGCCAGCAGCTTAGGATTTGCAGGGTGGGGCGAGCAGTACTTC	CASSLGFAGWGEQYF
TRBV6-6	14	TRBJ1-1	NA	NA	TGTGCCAGCAGTTACGGGGAGGGGAACACTGAAGCTTTCTTT	CASSYGEGNTEAFF
TRBV9	14	TRBJ2-3	NA	NA	TGTGCCAGCAGCGCCGGACTCACCACAGATACGCAGTATTTT	CASSAGLTTDTQYF
TRBV7-9	16	TRBJ1-2	once	NA	TGTGCCAGCAGCTTTTCAGGGTCACTCCTTTTCTATGGCTACACCTTC	CASSFSGSLLFYGYTF
TRBV28	13	TRBJ2-7	NA	TRBD2	TGTGCCAGCCTGGGGGGGGGATTATACGAGCAGTACTTC	CASLGGGLYEQYF
TRBV13	14	TRBJ2-1	NA	NA	TGTGCCAGCAGCTTAACCGAGGAGGGTAATGAGCAGTTCTTC	CASSLTEEGNEQFF
TRBV5-1	15	TRBJ1-3	NA	TRBD1	TGCGCCAGCAGCACTCGGACAGGCTCTGGAAACACCATATATTTT	CASSTRTGSGNTIYF
TRBV18	16	TRBJ2-5	NA	TRBD2	TGTGCCAGCTCACCAGGGACTAGCAGCGGAGGGGAGACCCAGTACTTC	CASSPGTSSGGETQYF
TRBV28	14	TRBJ2-2	NA	TRBD2	TGTGCCAGCAGTTTCGGGGGGGGCACCGGGGAGCTGTTTTTT	CASSFGGGTGELFF
TRBV6-4	14	TRBJ1-5	NA	NA	TGTGCCAGCAGTGACGCCAGGGCATATCAGCCCCAGCATTTT	CASSDARAYQPQHF
TRBV5-3	14	TRBJ1-5	NA	NA	TGTGCCAGAAGACAAGACAGATACAATCAGCCCCAGCATTTT	CARRQDRYNQPQHF